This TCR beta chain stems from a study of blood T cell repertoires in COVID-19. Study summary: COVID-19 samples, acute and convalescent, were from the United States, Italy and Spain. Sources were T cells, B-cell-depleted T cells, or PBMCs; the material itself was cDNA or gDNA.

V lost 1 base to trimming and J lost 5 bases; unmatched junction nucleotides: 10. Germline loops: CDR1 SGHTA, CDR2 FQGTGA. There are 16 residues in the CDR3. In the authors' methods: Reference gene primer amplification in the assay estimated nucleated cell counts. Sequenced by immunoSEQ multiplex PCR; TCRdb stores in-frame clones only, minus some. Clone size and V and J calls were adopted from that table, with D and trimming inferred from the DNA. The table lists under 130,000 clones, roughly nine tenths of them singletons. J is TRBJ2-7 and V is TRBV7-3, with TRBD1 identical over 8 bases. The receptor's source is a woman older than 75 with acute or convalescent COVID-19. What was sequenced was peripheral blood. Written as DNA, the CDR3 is TGTGCCAGCAGCTTAAGCAGGGGGCCTGAGTCCCACGAGCAGTACTTC. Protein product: CASSLSRGPESHEQYF.